Below, 11 T cell receptor beta chains from the same sample are listed, as sequenced in a study of blood T cell repertoires in COVID-19. Repertoires were generated with immunoSEQ multiplex PCR, while TCRdb's copy carries only in-frame clones and drops some. In the table there are 200,000 to 300,000 clones, approximately 86% of which are singletons. The sequencing sample was made of peripheral blood. These receptors all come from a woman aged 55-70 years with COVID-19, enrolled during active disease.

This clone was observed a handful of times. This chain joins TRBV14 and TRBJ1-6, with 9 bases aligning to TRBD1. The CDR3 consists of 15 residues. Germline CDR1 reads SGHDN; CDR2 reads FVKESK. Germline trimming cut 2 bases from V and 5 bases from J; bases unmatched to any gene: 1. The CDR3 protein is CASSQWTGDNSPLHF. CDR3 in DNA: TGTGCCAGCAGCCAATGGACAGGGGATAATTCACCCCTCCACTTT.

This chain connects TRBV28 to TRBJ2-7; 7 bases map to TRBD2. The germline V gene has CDR1 MDHEN and CDR2 SYDVKM. The V gene end was trimmed by 6 bases and the J gene end by 7 bases; junction bases not matched to a gene: 9. The CDR3 is made up of 13 amino acids. The CDR3 is CASRGGTTQEQYF. In nucleotides, the CDR3 is TGTGCCAGCAGGGGGGGGACTACCCAAGAGCAGTACTTC.

The chain employs TRBV28 and TRBJ1-6; a weak D match, TRBD1 (6 bases). Trimming took 8 bases from V and 2 from J, leaving 25 bases between them. CDR3 length: 19 amino acids. Germline V gives CDR1 MDHEN, CDR2 SYDVKM. For the CDR3, the DNA is TGTGCCAGCGGATCTTATGGGGGGGCCAGGGGCCCCTATAATTCACCCCTCCACTTT. Amino acid sequence: CASGSYGGARGPYNSPLHF. The full variable domain, in which reference TRBV28 and TRBJ1-6 provide the parts outside the CDR3, is DVKVTQSSRYLVKRTGEKVFLECVQDMDHENMFWYRQDPGLGLRLIYFSYDVKMKEKGDIPEGYSVSREKKERFSLILESASTNQTSMYLCASGSYGGARGPYNSPLHFGNGTRLTVT.

V is TRBV6-6 and J is TRBJ1-5; no firm D call. Germline lookup yields CDR1 MNHNY and CDR2 SVGAGI (reference sequence). This CDR3 region has 13 residues. Trimming left V 2 bases short and J 5 bases short, with 7 bases between. DNA of the CDR3: TGTGCCAGCAGTTACGCGACACATCAGCCCCAGCATTTT. This sequence encodes CASSYATHQPQHF.

The chain combines TRBV19 with TRBJ1-5; tentatively, D is TRBD1 (5 bases). V was cut by 7 bases and J by 1 base, with 11 bases left in between. Germline assignment: CDR1 LNHDA and CDR2 SQIVND (reference sequence). This CDR3 has 14 amino acids. The CDR3 spells CASTYGHSNQPQHF. DNA of the CDR3: TGTGCCAGTACCTACGGACACAGCAATCAGCCCCAGCATTTT. Supplemented by reference TRBV19 and TRBJ1-5, the full variable domain reads DGGITQSPKYLFRKEGQNVTLSCEQNLNHDAMYWYRQDPGQGLRLIYYSQIVNDFQKGDIAEGYSVSREKKESFPLTVTSAQKNPTAFYLCASTYGHSNQPQHFGDGTRLSIL.

The V gene is TRBV4-3, the J gene TRBJ2-3, with a weak D call TRBD1 (6 bases). CDR1 and CDR2 from the germline V gene are LGHNA and YSLEER. The ends were cut back, 4 bases at V and 2 bases at J, with 19 bases in the middle. There are 17 residues in the CDR3. The CDR3 nucleotides are TGCGCCAGCAGCCCTCAGACCGGGACATTAGCCACAGATACGCAGTATTTT. Translation gives CASSPQTGTLATDTQYF.

This chain links TRBV5-1 with TRBJ2-3, with 11 bases matching TRBD2. Germline CDR1 reads SGHRS; CDR2 reads YFSETQ. The CDR3 loop spans 17 amino acids. J gave up 3 bases and V 0 bases, and 6 bases lay outside the gene matches. For the CDR3, the DNA is TGCGCCAGCAGCTTGGCCGTAGCGGGAGGGGGAACAGATACGCAGTATTTT. It codes for CASSLAVAGGGTDTQYF.

The rearrangement links TRBV12-3 or TRBV12-4 to TRBJ1-5, with 8 bases identical to TRBD1. CDR3 size: 13 residues. V was pared by 6 bases and J by 7 bases, with 5 bases of the junction left unmatched. The DNA for the CDR3 is TGTGCCAGCAGAAGACAGGGGACGCAGCCCCAGCATTTT. It codes for CASRRQGTQPQHF.

This clone was observed a single time. The V call is TRBV5-1, the J call TRBJ1-1; tentatively, D is TRBD1 (6 bases). The V end was cut by 4 bases, the J end by 4 bases, with 14 bases between. Germline CDR1 and CDR2: SGHRS and YFSETQ. The CDR3 has 14 residues. The CDR3 DNA reads TGCGCCAGCAGCCCCCCAGGGGTGGGCACTGAAGCTTTCTTT. It encodes CASSPPGVGTEAFF.

The rearrangement joins TRBV28 to TRBJ2-7; 16 nucleotides align to TRBD2. The ends lost 2 bases at V and 4 bases at J; junction bases unmatched: 5. The CDR3 consists of 17 residues. Germline values: CDR1 MDHEN, CDR2 SYDVKM. CDR3 region: CASSLQGLAGGRYEQYF. The CDR3 DNA reads as TGTGCCAGCAGTTTACAGGGACTAGCGGGAGGGCGGTACGAGCAGTACTTC. Filled out from reference TRBV28 and TRBJ2-7, the complete variable domain reads DVKVTQSSRYLVKRTGEKVFLECVQDMDHENMFWYRQDPGLGLRLIYFSYDVKMKEKGDIPEGYSVSREKKERFSLILESASTNQTSMYLCASSLQGLAGGRYEQYFGPGTRLTVT.

This clone was detected a few times. J is TRBJ2-7 and V is TRBV5-6; 9 bases are a match to TRBD1. V was pared by 0 bases and J by 2 bases, with 0 bases of the junction left unmatched. Germline CDR1 and CDR2: SGHDT and YYEEEE. The length of the CDR3 is 14 residues. This CDR3 reads CASSLGQGAYEQYF. CDR3 nucleotide sequence: TGTGCCAGCAGCTTGGGACAGGGGGCCTACGAGCAGTACTTC.